Sequencing of this TCR beta chain was carried out in a study of blood T cell repertoires in COVID-19. Method: immunoSEQ multiplex PCR; TCRdb's copy keeps in-frame clones and lacks some. This table has about 230,000 clones, roughly 88% appearing once. In germline, CDR1 is MNHEY, CDR2 SMNVEV (reference sequence). Trimming took off 1 base at V and 6 bases at J, with 9 bases between the two ends. This CDR3 is built from 13 residues. This receptor was identified in a woman aged 40 to 50 with acute COVID-19. The sequenced material came from PBMCs or T cells enriched from blood (not recorded which). The chain employs TRBV27 and TRBJ1-1, with D unclear. DNA of the CDR3: TGTGCCAGCAGTTTATTTAGGAGGGCTGAAGCTTTCTTT. This codes for CASSLFRRAEAFF.